These 5 T cell receptor beta chains share one sample of origin, sequenced in a study of shared clonotypes between healthy human individuals. Here immunoSEQ multiplex PCR was the method, and the copy in TCRdb shows in-frame clones only, minus some. The table records more than 600,000 clones, 92% of them present only once. The naive CD8 subset, CD45RO-negative cells positively selected for CCR7, excluded terminally differentiated effector memory CD45RA+ cells. The sequenced sample consisted of naive CD8+ T cells sorted from blood. The receptor source for this set is a man aged 25 to 45 in good health.

This chain links TRBV5-5 with TRBJ2-2; 8 bases match TRBD1. V shed 7 bases and J 6 bases; nucleotides not matched to a gene: 8. The CDR3 is made up of 14 amino acids. Germline CDR1 is SGHKS and CDR2 is YYEKEE (reference sequence). This CDR3 reads CASARQGAAGELFF. The DNA for the CDR3 is TGTGCCAGCGCGAGGCAGGGGGCTGCCGGGGAGCTGTTTTTT.

The chain employs TRBV19 and TRBJ2-1, with 8 nucleotides matching TRBD1. There are 13 residues in the CDR3. V lost 5 bases and J lost 8; bases outside the gene matches: 5. Germline V gene data show CDR1 as LNHDA and CDR2 as SQIVND (reference sequence). CDR3 nucleotide sequence: TGTGCCAGTAGTCCCGACAGGGGCTATGAGCAGTTCTTC. It codes for CASSPDRGYEQFF.

CDR3 protein: CASSLRAAGSTDTQYF. In nucleotides, the CDR3 is TGCGCCAGCAGCCTACGGGCCGCTGGTTCCACAGATACGCAGTATTTT. This sequence joins TRBV4-1 and TRBJ2-3; D is undetermined. V gave up 4 bases and J gave up 2 bases, with 16 bases separating them. Looked up from germline, CDR1 is MGHRA and CDR2 is YSYEKL. The CDR3 runs to 16 residues.

The chain carries TRBV11-2 and TRBJ2-1; the D is unclear. Trimming cost V 4 bases and J 6 bases, with 13 bases left between them. In germline, CDR1 is SGHAT, CDR2 FQNNGV. This CDR3 has 14 residues. The CDR3 bases are TGTGCCAGCAGCTCGGGTGACTTCTTCAATGAGCAGTTCTTC. Encoded protein: CASSSGDFFNEQFF.

This chain joins TRBV6-5 and TRBJ2-2, with TRBD2 matching over 8 bases. CDR3 length equals 14 residues. Unmatched junction bases numbered 5, after V lost 7 bases and J lost 4 bases. The germline V gene has CDR1 MNHEY and CDR2 SVGAGI. CDR3 in amino acids: CASNGGGGTGELFF. DNA for the CDR3: TGTGCCAGCAACGGGGGGGGCGGCACCGGGGAGCTGTTTTTT.